A single T cell receptor (beta chain) is shown here with its context. Its cognate antigen is unknown. This CDR3 comprises 16 residues. Trimming shortened V by 4 bases and J by 2 bases, and 18 bases separated the two germline ends. Germline CDR1 is SGHRS and CDR2 is YFSETQ. The sample originates from a study of blood T cells in healthy people across ages. Individuals who donated were healthy Caucasians from Russia aged about 6 to 95. Per sample, a minimum of 6.5 million PBMCs were isolated. Total RNA extracted from each sample amounted to at least 6 micrograms. Whole-study findings and limits: The diversity estimates, figures obtained from one million T cells, were considered underestimates.

For the second PCR, which ran for about 7 to 12 cycles, a sample-barcoded 5' primer and a J-beta primer mix were used. TCRdb called the 5' RACE reads again in MiXCR, with one record for every CDR3 protein. The sample carries some 890,000 distinct CDR3 sequences, 25% to 35% recorded once. The same data also contributed to another study, on T cells of mothers and their children.

The sample consisted of blood. This sequence originates from a woman aged 40 to 50 in good health. This sequence joins TRBV5-1 and TRBJ2-5; either TRBD1 or TRBD2 may supply D (5 bases each). CDR3 loop: CASSLGVSDRQETQYF. In nucleotides, the CDR3 is TGCGCCAGCAGCCTGGGGGTTTCGGATCGGCAAGAGACCCAGTACTTC.